This TCR beta chain was documented in a study of blood T cell repertoires in COVID-19. The overall study: Researchers got acute and convalescent COVID-19 samples from the United States, Italy and Spain. Nucleic acid was either cDNA or gDNA, and it came from T cells, B-cell-depleted T cells, or PBMCs.

In the original analysis: Amplification of reference gene primers was used by the study to estimate nucleated cell counts. Sequenced by immunoSEQ multiplex PCR; TCRdb stores in-frame clones only, minus some. V and J calls plus clone size are reproduced from that table; the DNA served to infer D and trimming. In the table there are 200,000 to 250,000 clones, approximately 80% of which are singletons. The CDR3 spans 15 residues. The V end was cut by 0 bases, the J end by 10 bases, with 17 bases between. Germline values: CDR1 LGHDT, CDR2 YNNKEL (reference sequence). The TCR sequence derives from a human donor in a cohort sampled during active COVID-19. The sample consisted of peripheral blood. This rearrangement joins TRBV3-1 (or the pseudogene TRBV3-2) to TRBJ2-3; a possible D gene is TRBD2 (6 bases). CDR3 coding DNA: TGTGCCAGCAGCCAAGATACGAAGCGGGCGTCCGCGCAGTATTTT. Amino acid sequence: CASSQDTKRASAQYF.